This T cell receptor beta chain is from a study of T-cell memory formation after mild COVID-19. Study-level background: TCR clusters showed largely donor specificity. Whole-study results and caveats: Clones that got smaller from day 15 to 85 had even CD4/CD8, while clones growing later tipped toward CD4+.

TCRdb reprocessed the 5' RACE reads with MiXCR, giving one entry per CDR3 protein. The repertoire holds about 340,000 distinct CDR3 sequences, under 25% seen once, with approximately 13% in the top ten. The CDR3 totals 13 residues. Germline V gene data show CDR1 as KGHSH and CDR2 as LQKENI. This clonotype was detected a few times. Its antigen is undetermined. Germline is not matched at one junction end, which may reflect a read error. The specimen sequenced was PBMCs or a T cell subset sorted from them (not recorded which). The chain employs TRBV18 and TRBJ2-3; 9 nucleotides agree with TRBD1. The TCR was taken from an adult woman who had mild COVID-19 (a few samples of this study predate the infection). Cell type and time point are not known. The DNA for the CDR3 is TGTGCCAGCTCACTTGATCACCGGGACAGGGTATACTTT. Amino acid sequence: CASSLDHRDRVYF. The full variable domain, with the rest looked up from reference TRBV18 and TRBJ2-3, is NAGVMQNPRHLVRRRGQEARLRCSPMKGHSHVYWYRQLPEEGLKFMVYLQKENIIDESGMPKERFSAEFPKEGPSILRIQQVVRGDSAAYFCASSLDHRDRVYFGPGTRLTVL.